This TCR beta chain was recorded in a study of cytomegalovirus exposure and HLA in healthy donors. Overall study: Per a later analysis, the roughly 680 first-cohort and approximately 120 validation repertoires shared one platform.

In the case of this clone: Its antigen remains unknown.

Overall study results and limits: Under in vitro conditions, a few CMV-associated chains were confirmed as specific for CMV antigens. Researchers catalogued approximately 170 TCR beta chains as cytomegalovirus-associated.

This CDR3 contains 13 residues. CDR1 and CDR2 (germline): SGHRS, YFSETQ. V lost 4 bases, J lost 1 base, and 8 bases lay in between. Sequenced by immunoSEQ multiplex PCR; TCRdb stores in-frame clones only, minus some. This sample yields fewer than 250,000 clones, of which roughly 82% are seen a single time; roughly 1.5% belongs to the top ten. Sequencing used PBMCs. This chain joins TRBV5-1 and TRBJ1-1; D gene unclear. This TCR came from a woman younger than 35 in good health and CMV-seronegative. For the CDR3, the DNA is TGCGCCAGCAGCCCTGCCGGGAACACTGAAGCTTTCTTT. It specifies CASSPAGNTEAFF. The whole variable domain, remainder taken from reference TRBV5-1 and TRBJ1-1, is KAGVTQTPRYLIKTRGQQVTLSCSPISGHRSVSWYQQTPGQGLQFLFEYFSETQRNKGNFPGRFSGRQFSNSRSEMNVSTLELGDSALYLCASSPAGNTEAFFGQGTRLTVV.